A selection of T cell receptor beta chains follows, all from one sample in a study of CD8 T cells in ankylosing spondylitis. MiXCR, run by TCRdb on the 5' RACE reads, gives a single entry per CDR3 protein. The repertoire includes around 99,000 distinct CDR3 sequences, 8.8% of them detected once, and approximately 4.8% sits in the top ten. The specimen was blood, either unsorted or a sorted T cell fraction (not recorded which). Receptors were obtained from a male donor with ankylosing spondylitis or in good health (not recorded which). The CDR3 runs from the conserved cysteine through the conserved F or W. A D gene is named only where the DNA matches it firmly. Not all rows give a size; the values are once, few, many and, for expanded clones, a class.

CASSQRGASTDTQYF	TGTGCCAGCTCTCAGCGGGGGGCTAGCACAGATACGCAGTATTTT	TRBJ2-3	TRBV18	NA	TRBD2
CASSWDSLSYEQYF	TGTGCCAGCAGTTGGGACAGCTTGTCCTACGAGCAGTACTTC	TRBJ2-7	TRBV12-3/TRBV12-4	many	TRBD1
CATSEGPREGVNTDTQYF	TGTGCCACCAGTGAGGGCCCTAGAGAGGGCGTAAACACAGATACGCAGTATTTT	TRBJ2-3	TRBV24-1	many	NA
CASSALRAGGTDTQYF	TGTGCCAGCAGCGCCCTGCGGGCCGGGGGTACAGATACGCAGTATTTT	TRBJ2-3	TRBV3-1	many	NA
CASSLRGQGYQETQYF	TGTGCCAGCAGCTTAAGGGGACAGGGGTATCAAGAGACCCAGTACTTC	TRBJ2-5	TRBV7-3	many	TRBD1
CASSLDTGVGSYEQYF	TGCGCCAGCAGCTTGGATACAGGGGTGGGCTCCTACGAGCAGTACTTC	TRBJ2-7	TRBV5-1	many	TRBD1
CASSRLSSNGYTF	TGTGCCAGCAGCCGCTTAAGTTCGAATGGCTACACCTTC	TRBJ1-2	TRBV11-2	NA	NA
CASSQELYYNSPLHF	TGTGCCAGCAGCCAAGAATTGTACTATAATTCACCCCTCCACTTT	TRBJ1-6	TRBV14	few	NA
CASSFGSGELFF	TGTGCCAGCAGTTTTGGGTCCGGGGAGCTGTTTTTT	TRBJ2-2	TRBV12-3/TRBV12-4	few	NA
CSARHDPGHQTDTQYF	TGCAGTGCTAGGCACGACCCGGGACATCAAACAGATACGCAGTATTTT	TRBJ2-3	TRBV20-1	many	NA
CASSQDKDAGGLQLTDTQYF	TGCGCCAGCAGCCAAGATAAAGATGCGGGGGGGCTTCAGCTCACAGATACGCAGTATTTT	TRBJ2-3	TRBV4-1	many	TRBD2
CASSLQPRDTQYF	TGTGCCAGCAGCTTACAGCCGAGAGATACGCAGTATTTT	TRBJ2-3	TRBV7-8	many	NA
CAISEQYGESSYNEQFF	TGTGCCATCAGTGAGCAGTATGGGGAGAGCTCCTACAATGAGCAGTTCTTC	TRBJ2-1	TRBV10-3	many	NA
CASSSLAGGSGETQYF	TGTGCCAGCAGCTCACTAGCGGGGGGGTCTGGAGAGACCCAGTACTTC	TRBJ2-5	TRBV7-2	few	TRBD2
CASTGDRGDYNEQFF	TGTGCCAGCACCGGGGACAGGGGTGACTACAATGAGCAGTTCTTC	TRBJ2-1	TRBV11-1	few	TRBD1
CASSLDRGRTYEQYF	TGTGCCAGCAGCCTCGACAGGGGCCGGACCTACGAGCAGTACTTC	TRBJ2-7	TRBV2	many	TRBD1
CSEPATGSYEQYF	TGCAGCGAACCCGCGACAGGGTCCTACGAGCAGTACTTC	TRBJ2-7	TRBV29-1	many	TRBD1